This TCR beta chain originates from a study of blood T cell repertoires in COVID-19. Study context: The United States, Italy and Spain supplied acute and convalescent COVID-19 samples. PBMCs, B-cell-depleted T cells, or T cells were the source of the cDNA or gDNA that made up the material.

Per the study methods: Researchers report that nucleated cell counts were estimated from reference gene primer amplification. Assay: immunoSEQ multiplex PCR; the TCRdb copy retains only in-frame clones and omits some. V and J calls and clone size are copied from that table; D and trimming were computed from the DNA. The sample carries about 110,000 clones, 72% recorded once. This CDR3 contains 15 residues. Trimming pared 1 base from V and 1 base from J, leaving 10 bases between. Per the germline V gene, CDR1 is SGHVS and CDR2 is FQNEAQ. V gene TRBV7-8 combines with J gene TRBJ2-5, with a weak D call TRBD1 (6 bases). The sequence was obtained from a woman aged 55-69 years with acute or convalescent COVID-19. Sequences were obtained from peripheral blood. The CDR3 here is CASSLGTAFQETQYF. The DNA of the CDR3 is TGTGCCAGCAGCTTAGGGACAGCTTTCCAAGAGACCCAGTACTTC.